The next 7 T cell receptor beta chains were all read from a single sample in a study of blood T cell repertoires in COVID-19. Sequenced by immunoSEQ multiplex PCR; TCRdb stores in-frame clones only, minus some. The data show some 99,000 clones, with over 85% seen just once and 4% to 4.5% held by the top ten. The specimen was peripheral blood. These receptors all stem from a human donor with COVID-19, enrolled during active disease. The donor label of this sample is uncertain.

The rearrangement uses TRBV7-2 and TRBJ2-3; 10 bases line up with TRBD2. CDR1 SGHTA and CDR2 FQGNSA come from the germline V gene. The V gene end was trimmed by 5 bases and the J gene end by 4 bases; junction bases not matched to a gene: 9. CDR3 length: 16 residues. Here the CDR3 reads CASSPRGSGGADTQYF. The CDR3 DNA reads as TGTGCCAGCAGCCCGCGCGGCAGCGGGGGGGCAGATACGCAGTATTTT.

V usage is TRBV6-5 and J usage is TRBJ1-1, with a possible D match to TRBD1 (6 bases). The CDR3 extends over 12 amino acids. Trimming removed 6 bases from V and 4 bases from J, with 9 bases in between. Per germline, CDR1 MNHEY and CDR2 SVGAGI. The CDR3 DNA reads as TGTGCCAGCAGACAGGGCCCCACTGAAGCTTTCTTT. This encodes CASRQGPTEAFF.

The chain recombines TRBV6-5 with TRBJ2-1; 9 bases agree with TRBD2. Germline V gene sequence: CDR1 MNHEY, CDR2 SVGAGI. The CDR3 is made up of 15 amino acids. Germline trimming cut 2 bases from V and 4 bases from J; bases unmatched to any gene: 3. CDR3 nucleotides: TGTGCCAGCAGTTACAGCGGGGGGTCGTACAATGAGCAGTTCTTC. This gives the protein CASSYSGGSYNEQFF.

The chain combines TRBV9 with TRBJ1-2, with D perhaps matching TRBD1 (5 bases). This CDR3 is built from 13 residues. Trimming removed 2 bases at V and 7 bases at J, with 12 bases between. From germline, CDR1 is SGDLS and CDR2 YYNGEE. CDR3 sequence: CASSVDSGGGYTF. The CDR3 bases are TGTGCCAGCAGCGTTGACAGCGGGGGTGGCTACACCTTC.

This rearrangement joins TRBV25-1 to TRBJ2-5; 9 bases are a match to TRBD1. Germline V gene sequence: CDR1 MGHDK, CDR2 SYGVNS. The CDR3 has 15 residues. The junction had 10 bases not matched to a gene; V was cut back by 4 bases and J by 7 bases. CDR3 DNA sequence: TGTGCCAGCAGTGGAAGACAGGGGGAGATGGGGACCCAGTACTTC. Translated: CASSGRQGEMGTQYF. Full variable domain (rest looked up from reference TRBV25-1 and TRBJ2-5): EADIYQTPRYLVIGTGKKITLECSQTMGHDKMYWYQQDPGMELHLIHYSYGVNSTEKGDLSSESTVSRIRTEHFPLTLESARPSHTSQYLCASSGRQGEMGTQYFGPGTRLLVL.

V usage is TRBV6-6 and J usage is TRBJ1-2; 7 bases are shared with TRBD1. Germline loops: CDR1 MNHNY, CDR2 SVGAGI (reference sequence). This CDR3 is 16 amino acids long. V lost 6 bases to trimming and J lost 1 base; unmatched junction nucleotides: 11. The CDR3 DNA follows: TGTGCCAGCAGAAAGACCGGGACAGAGCATAACTATGGCTACACCTTC. This encodes CASRKTGTEHNYGYTF.

The CDR3 DNA reads as TGCAGCTCCCGGTGGCAGGGCACAGATACGCAGTATTTT. This encodes CSSRWQGTDTQYF. The V call is TRBV29-1, the J call TRBJ2-3; no clear D gene. The germline gives CDR1 SQVTM, CDR2 ANQGSEA. The CDR3 loop spans 13 amino acids. Trimming removed 8 bases at V and 1 base at J, with 13 bases between.